The source of this T cell receptor (beta chain) is a study of resident and recirculating memory T cells in vitiligo. About the study: Shave-biopsy epidermis from lesional and nonlesional skin was sequenced alongside PBMCs.

Repertoires were generated with immunoSEQ multiplex PCR, while TCRdb's copy carries only in-frame clones and drops some. The data contain 70,000 to 85,000 clones, approximately 90% of them seen just once; the ten biggest clones take up less than 5%. Worth noting for this clone: Its specificity is unknown.

Study findings and constraints: Sequences differed between biopsy sites and patients, suggesting private specificity. Vitiligo lesions lacked a unique dominant clone, and clonality varied.

This clonotype was sampled from a male donor with vitiligo. The sample consisted of blood.

CDR3 loop: CASSVGPGQGLSSYNEQFF. The CDR3 region has the DNA TGTGCCAGCAGCGTAGGACCGGGACAGGGCCTAAGCTCCTACAATGAGCAGTTCTTC. This rearrangement joins TRBV9 to TRBJ2-1; 9 bases map to TRBD1. Germline lookup yields CDR1 SGDLS and CDR2 YYNGEE. Trimming took 0 bases from V and 0 from J; bases not matched to a gene: 10. The CDR3 contains 19 residues.